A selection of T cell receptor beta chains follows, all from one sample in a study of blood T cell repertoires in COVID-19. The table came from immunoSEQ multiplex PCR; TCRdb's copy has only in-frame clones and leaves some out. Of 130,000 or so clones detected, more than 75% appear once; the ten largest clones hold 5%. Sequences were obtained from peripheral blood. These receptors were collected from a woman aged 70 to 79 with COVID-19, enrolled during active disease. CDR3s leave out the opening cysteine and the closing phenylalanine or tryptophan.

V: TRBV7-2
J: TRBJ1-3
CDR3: ASSFSGSGNTIY

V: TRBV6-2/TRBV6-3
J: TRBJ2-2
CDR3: ASSYSAGRVNTGELF

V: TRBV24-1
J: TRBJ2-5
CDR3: ATSDKRAGGAETQY

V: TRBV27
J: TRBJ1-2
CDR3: ASSPGTGMYRGYT

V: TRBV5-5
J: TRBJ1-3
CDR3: ASSLEGGGASGNTIY

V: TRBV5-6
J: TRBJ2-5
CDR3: ASSVGETQY

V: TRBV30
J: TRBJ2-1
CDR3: AWSLRTGINEQF

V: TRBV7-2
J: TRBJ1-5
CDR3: ASSLGTGSTQH

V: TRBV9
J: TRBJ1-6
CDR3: ASSARDNSPLH

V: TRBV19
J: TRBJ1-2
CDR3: ASSPEGSLAGYGYT

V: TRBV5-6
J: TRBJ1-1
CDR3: ASSSPTGDKTEAF